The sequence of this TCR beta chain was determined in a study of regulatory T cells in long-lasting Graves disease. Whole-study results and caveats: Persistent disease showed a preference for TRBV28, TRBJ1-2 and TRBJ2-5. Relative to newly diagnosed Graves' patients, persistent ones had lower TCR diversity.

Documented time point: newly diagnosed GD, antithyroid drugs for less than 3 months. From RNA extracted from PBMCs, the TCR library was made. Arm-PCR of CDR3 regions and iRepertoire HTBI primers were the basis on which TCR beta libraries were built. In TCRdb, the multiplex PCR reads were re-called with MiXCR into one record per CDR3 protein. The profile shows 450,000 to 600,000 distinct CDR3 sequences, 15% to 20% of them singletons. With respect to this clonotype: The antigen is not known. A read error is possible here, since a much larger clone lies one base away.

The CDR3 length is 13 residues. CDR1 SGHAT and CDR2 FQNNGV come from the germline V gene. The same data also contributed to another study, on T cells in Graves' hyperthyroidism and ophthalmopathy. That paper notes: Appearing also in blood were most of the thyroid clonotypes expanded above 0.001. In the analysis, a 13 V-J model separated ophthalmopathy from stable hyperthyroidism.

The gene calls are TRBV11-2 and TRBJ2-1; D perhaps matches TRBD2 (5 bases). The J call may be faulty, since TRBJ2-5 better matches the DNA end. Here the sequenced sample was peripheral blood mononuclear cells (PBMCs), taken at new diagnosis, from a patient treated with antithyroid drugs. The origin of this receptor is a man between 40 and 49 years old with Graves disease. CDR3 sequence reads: CASTQEARETQYF. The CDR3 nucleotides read TGTGCCAGCACCCAGGAGGCGCGAGAGACCCAGTACTTC.